This T cell receptor (beta chain) was sequenced in a study of glioma-infiltrating T cells. As for the study in general: About one million peripheral T cells were targeted at 4.5- to 10-fold coverage. General observations from the study: Shared blood CDR3 signature motifs marked patients with low tissue-blood divergence. Above-expected tissue-blood divergence occurred in all gliomas, most in low-grade ones.

The table lists this clonotype with many counts. What it binds is not known. Using RNA template, CDR3s of TCR alpha and beta were amplified with iRepertoire arm-PCR. One entry per CDR3 protein results from TCRdb running MiXCR on the multiplex PCR reads. The table records 300,000 to 450,000 distinct CDR3 sequences, 35% to 45% of them present only once. The V gene's germline CDR1 is LNHDA and CDR2 SQIVND (reference sequence). J was trimmed by 1 base and V by 6 bases; bases with no gene match: 4. This CDR3 has 14 residues. V gene TRBV19 combines with J gene TRBJ1-1, with 8 bases matching TRBD1. The sequenced sample was glioma tissue, nonneoplastic brain tissue, or PBMCs (not recorded which). The source of this sequence is a human donor with low-grade glioma or glioblastoma, undergoing nonglioma brain surgery, or in good health (not recorded which). The CDR3 DNA follows: TGTGCCAGTAGGGACAGGGCGCGGAACACTGAAGCTTTCTTT. Its translation: CASRDRARNTEAFF. The complete variable domain, with remaining parts taken from reference TRBV19 and TRBJ1-1, reads DGGITQSPKYLFRKEGQNVTLSCEQNLNHDAMYWYRQDPGQGLRLIYYSQIVNDFQKGDIAEGYSVSREKKESFPLTVTSAQKNPTAFYLCASRDRARNTEAFFGQGTRLTVV.